The rows below give T cell receptor beta chains drawn from one sample of a study of shared clonotypes between healthy human individuals. Profiled with immunoSEQ multiplex PCR; TCRdb holds only in-frame clones, not every one. The table records about 2,100,000 clones, roughly 91% of them present only once. Sequencing was done on a sample of naive CD8+ T cells from PBMCs. The receptors here all came from a young man in good health. Some clones in this sample may be carry-over from other donors' samples. CDR3s include the opening cysteine and the closing phenylalanine or tryptophan. A D gene is named only where the DNA matches it firmly. Not every row has a clone size; where given, it reads once, few, many or a size class.

v_gene: TRBV6-5; d_gene: -; j_gene: TRBJ2-7; abundance: -; CDR3aa: CASSPGGYEQYF; CDR3nt: TGTGCCAGCAGTCCTGGGGGCTACGAGCAGTACTTC
v_gene: TRBV30; d_gene: -; j_gene: TRBJ1-1; abundance: -; CDR3aa: CAWSVSGDLMAFF; CDR3nt: TGTGCCTGGAGTGTTTCAGGAGACTTAATGGCTTTCTTT
v_gene: TRBV7-9; d_gene: TRBD2; j_gene: TRBJ2-7; abundance: -; CDR3aa: CASSGLGTSGLPYEQYF; CDR3nt: TGTGCCAGCAGCGGGCTCGGGACTAGCGGACTTCCCTACGAGCAGTACTTC
v_gene: TRBV7-3; d_gene: TRBD2; j_gene: TRBJ2-1; abundance: -; CDR3aa: CASSLFAGGNNEQFF; CDR3nt: TGTGCCAGCAGCTTATTCGCGGGAGGCAACAATGAGCAGTTCTTC
v_gene: TRBV7-8; d_gene: -; j_gene: TRBJ2-1; abundance: -; CDR3aa: CASSDLGEGAYNEQFF; CDR3nt: TGTGCCAGCAGCGACCTCGGTGAGGGTGCCTACAATGAGCAGTTCTTC
v_gene: TRBV9; d_gene: TRBD2; j_gene: TRBJ2-7; abundance: -; CDR3aa: CASSARLAGTNEQYF; CDR3nt: TGTGCCAGCAGCGCAAGACTAGCGGGAACCAACGAGCAGTACTTC
v_gene: TRBV9; d_gene: -; j_gene: TRBJ2-6; abundance: -; CDR3aa: CASSVGVTGANVLTF; CDR3nt: TGTGCCAGCAGCGTAGGGGTTACTGGGGCCAACGTCCTGACTTTC
v_gene: TRBV6-4; d_gene: -; j_gene: TRBJ2-1; abundance: -; CDR3aa: CASSEGRDLAYNEQFF; CDR3nt: TGTGCCAGCAGTGAGGGGCGGGACCTTGCCTACAATGAGCAGTTCTTC
v_gene: TRBV19; d_gene: TRBD2; j_gene: TRBJ2-2; abundance: -; CDR3aa: CASSIAGGNTGELFF; CDR3nt: TGTGCCAGTAGTATAGCGGGAGGGAACACCGGGGAGCTGTTTTTT
v_gene: TRBV28; d_gene: -; j_gene: TRBJ2-1; abundance: -; CDR3aa: CASSFVEGNEQFF; CDR3nt: TGTGCCAGCAGTTTCGTAGAGGGGAATGAGCAGTTCTTC
v_gene: TRBV29-1; d_gene: TRBD2; j_gene: TRBJ2-1; abundance: -; CDR3aa: CSVEARLAFNEQFF; CDR3nt: TGCAGCGTTGAAGCGCGACTAGCTTTCAATGAGCAGTTCTTC
v_gene: TRBV27; d_gene: -; j_gene: TRBJ2-1; abundance: -; CDR3aa: CASSLAQEGVDEQFF; CDR3nt: TGTGCCAGCAGTTTAGCACAGGAGGGAGTCGATGAGCAGTTCTTC
v_gene: TRBV29-1; d_gene: TRBD1; j_gene: TRBJ1-2; abundance: -; CDR3aa: CSAGQKSDYTF; CDR3nt: TGCAGCGCGGGACAGAAAAGTGACTACACCTTC
v_gene: TRBV15; d_gene: -; j_gene: TRBJ1-1; abundance: -; CDR3aa: CATSRVELNTEAFF; CDR3nt: TGTGCCACCAGCAGGGTAGAACTGAACACTGAAGCTTTCTTT
v_gene: TRBV7-8; d_gene: TRBD1; j_gene: TRBJ2-5; abundance: -; CDR3aa: CASSSRGWQGAWETQYF; CDR3nt: TGTGCCAGCAGCTCGAGGGGTTGGCAGGGGGCTTGGGAGACCCAGTACTTC
v_gene: TRBV5-6; d_gene: -; j_gene: TRBJ2-1; abundance: -; CDR3aa: CASSHDVSGSSYNEQFF; CDR3nt: TGTGCCAGCAGCCATGATGTATCGGGGAGCTCCTACAATGAGCAGTTCTTC
v_gene: TRBV6-5; d_gene: TRBD2; j_gene: TRBJ2-3; abundance: -; CDR3aa: CASSYIGGRSTDTQYF; CDR3nt: TGTGCCAGCAGTTACATCGGCGGGAGGAGCACAGATACGCAGTATTTT
v_gene: TRBV27; d_gene: TRBD2; j_gene: TRBJ2-3; abundance: -; CDR3aa: CASSSSAGEVSDTQYF; CDR3nt: TGTGCCAGCAGTTCCTCAGCGGGAGAGGTCTCAGATACGCAGTATTTT
v_gene: TRBV7-8; d_gene: TRBD2; j_gene: TRBJ2-7; abundance: -; CDR3aa: CASSLQLAGGTYEQYF; CDR3nt: TGTGCCAGCAGCTTACAACTAGCGGGAGGAACCTACGAGCAGTACTTC
v_gene: TRBV9; d_gene: -; j_gene: TRBJ1-1; abundance: -; CDR3aa: CASSSPGGYQEAFF; CDR3nt: TGTGCCAGCAGCAGCCCTGGAGGGTACCAGGAGGCTTTCTTT
v_gene: TRBV15; d_gene: -; j_gene: TRBJ2-7; abundance: -; CDR3aa: CATSRDRRGRGYEQYF; CDR3nt: TGTGCCACCAGCAGAGATCGTAGGGGCAGGGGCTACGAGCAGTACTTC
v_gene: TRBV7-9; d_gene: -; j_gene: TRBJ1-5; abundance: -; CDR3aa: CASSSDRTQPQHF; CDR3nt: TGTGCCAGCAGCTCCGACAGGACTCAGCCCCAGCATTTT
v_gene: TRBV14; d_gene: TRBD1; j_gene: TRBJ1-2; abundance: -; CDR3aa: CASSQDSGGGGKGYTF; CDR3nt: TGTGCCAGCAGCCAAGACAGCGGAGGGGGCGGGAAAGGCTACACCTTC
v_gene: TRBV2; d_gene: -; j_gene: TRBJ1-5; abundance: -; CDR3aa: CASSEWDSNQPQHF; CDR3nt: TGTGCCAGCAGTGAGTGGGATAGCAATCAGCCCCAGCATTTT
v_gene: TRBV5-6; d_gene: -; j_gene: TRBJ2-1; abundance: -; CDR3aa: CASSARNNEQFF; CDR3nt: TGTGCCAGCAGCGCCAGAAACAATGAGCAGTTCTTC
v_gene: TRBV28; d_gene: TRBD1; j_gene: TRBJ2-7; abundance: once; CDR3aa: CASKGALYIPYEQYF; CDR3nt: TGTGCCAGCAAGGGGGCCCTTTACATCCCCTACGAGCAGTACTTC
v_gene: TRBV5-1; d_gene: -; j_gene: TRBJ2-2; abundance: -; CDR3aa: CASSLLDGTGELFF; CDR3nt: TGCGCCAGCAGCTTGCTAGACGGGACCGGGGAGCTGTTTTTT
v_gene: TRBV14; d_gene: TRBD2; j_gene: TRBJ2-7; abundance: -; CDR3aa: CASSHSPSGKKVQYF; CDR3nt: TGTGCCAGCAGCCACAGCCCTAGCGGGAAGAAAGTGCAGTACTTC
v_gene: TRBV27; d_gene: -; j_gene: TRBJ2-1; abundance: -; CDR3aa: CASSPTRSSYNEQFF; CDR3nt: TGTGCCAGCAGTCCAACACGAAGCTCCTACAATGAGCAGTTCTTC
v_gene: TRBV6-6; d_gene: -; j_gene: TRBJ2-2; abundance: -; CDR3aa: CASSYLLQNTGELFF; CDR3nt: TGTGCCAGCAGTTACCTTCTACAGAACACCGGGGAGCTGTTTTTT
v_gene: TRBV19; d_gene: -; j_gene: TRBJ1-2; abundance: -; CDR3aa: CASSIWPRDSYNYGYTF; CDR3nt: TGTGCCAGTAGTATCTGGCCCAGGGACTCTTATAACTATGGCTACACCTTC
v_gene: TRBV7-9; d_gene: TRBD1; j_gene: TRBJ1-2; abundance: -; CDR3aa: CASSLEAGTGVYGYTF; CDR3nt: TGTGCCAGCAGCTTAGAGGCCGGGACAGGGGTCTATGGCTACACCTTC
v_gene: TRBV14; d_gene: -; j_gene: TRBJ1-2; abundance: -; CDR3aa: CASSQVAYYGYTF; CDR3nt: TGTGCCAGCAGCCAAGTGGCCTACTATGGCTACACCTTC
v_gene: TRBV4-3; d_gene: -; j_gene: TRBJ2-1; abundance: -; CDR3aa: CASSHHQATYNEQFF; CDR3nt: TGCGCCAGCAGCCACCACCAAGCTACCTACAATGAGCAGTTCTTC
v_gene: TRBV5-1; d_gene: TRBD1; j_gene: TRBJ2-2; abundance: -; CDR3aa: CASSSAGTEPNTGELFF; CDR3nt: TGCGCCAGCAGCTCCGCCGGGACAGAGCCGAACACCGGGGAGCTGTTTTTT
v_gene: TRBV15; d_gene: -; j_gene: TRBJ2-1; abundance: -; CDR3aa: CATSRAPDEQFF; CDR3nt: TGTGCCACCAGCAGAGCCCCCGATGAGCAGTTCTTC
v_gene: TRBV11-2; d_gene: -; j_gene: TRBJ2-1; abundance: -; CDR3aa: CASSVTSGSSYNEQFF; CDR3nt: TGTGCCAGCAGCGTCACTTCAGGGAGTTCCTACAATGAGCAGTTCTTC
v_gene: TRBV28; d_gene: -; j_gene: TRBJ1-3; abundance: -; CDR3aa: CASSELGFGNTIYF; CDR3nt: TGTGCCAGCAGTGAGCTAGGATTTGGAAACACCATATATTTT